This TCR beta chain was sequenced in a study of vaccination and CD4 T cells after COVID-19. For this clonotype: Its target is unknown.

At the Johns Hopkins FTIC core, DNA taken from cultured CD4+ T cells was sequenced by way of the Oncomine TCR Beta short-read assay. TCRdb re-derived calls from the PCR reads in MiXCR, one entry per CDR3 protein. The data contain some 16,000 distinct CDR3 sequences, 52% of them seen just once; the ten biggest clones take up about 18%. Trimming at V came to 4 bases and at J to 0 bases, leaving 8 bases not matched to a gene. Germline V gene sequence: CDR1 MNHEY, CDR2 SVGAGI. The CDR3 sequence is 17 residues long. The time point here: late sampling 161 to 241 days after vaccination in a few convalescent patients. Sample treatment: roughly ten-day PBMC culture with coronavirus spike peptide pools or control peptides (ViraFEST assay). First, ViraFEST expanded antigen-specific T cells with peptide pools, and next it sequenced the TCRs.

The gene calls are TRBV6-5 and TRBJ2-2; TRBD1 matches at 7 bases. The sample here was CD4+ T cells from blood, cultured in vitro, taken about 7 months after SARS-CoV-2 vaccination. The clonotype originates from a human donor who had recovered from COVID-19. The CDR3 here is CASSLTKGTANTGELFF. Written as DNA, the CDR3 is TGTGCCAGCAGTTTAACAAAAGGGACAGCGAACACCGGGGAGCTGTTTTTT.